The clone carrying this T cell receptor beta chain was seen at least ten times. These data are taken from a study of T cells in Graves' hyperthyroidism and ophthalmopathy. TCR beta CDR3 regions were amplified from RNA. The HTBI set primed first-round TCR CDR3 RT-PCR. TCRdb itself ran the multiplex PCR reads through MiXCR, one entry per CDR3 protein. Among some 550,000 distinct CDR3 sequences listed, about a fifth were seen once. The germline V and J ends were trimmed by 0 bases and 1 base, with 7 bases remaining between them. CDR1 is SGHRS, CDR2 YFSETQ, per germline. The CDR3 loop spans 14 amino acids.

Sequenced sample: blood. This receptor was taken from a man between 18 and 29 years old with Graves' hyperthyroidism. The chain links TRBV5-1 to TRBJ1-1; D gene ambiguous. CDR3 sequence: CASSLEARNTEAFF. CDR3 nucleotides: TGCGCCAGCAGCTTGGAAGCCAGGAACACTGAAGCTTTCTTT.